Listed below are T cell receptor beta chains from one sample, sequenced in a study of blood T cell repertoires in COVID-19. Sequencing used immunoSEQ multiplex PCR; TCRdb keeps in-frame clones, though not all of them. The table includes 110,000 or so clones, more than 75% detected once. Sequencing was done on a sample of peripheral blood. These receptors came from a woman aged 40-49 years with acute or convalescent COVID-19. CDR3s leave out the opening cysteine and the closing phenylalanine or tryptophan. The order of the fields is V gene, J gene, CDR3 protein.

>TRBV27|TRBJ2-1
ASTGWESEDEQF
>TRBV15|TRBJ1-5
ATSFYRGRDQPQH
>TRBV30|TRBJ1-1
AWSVHTYTEAF
>TRBV9|TRBJ1-1
ASSVSGGDLNTEAF
>TRBV5-1|TRBJ2-3
ASSLEDRPRDTQY
>TRBV19|TRBJ2-4
ASSQGQGAKNIQY
>TRBV5-5|TRBJ1-1
ASGGKAF
>TRBV29-1|TRBJ2-3
SVEDWGGLSTDTQY
>TRBV7-3|TRBJ1-6
ASSLPGSPLH
>TRBV9|TRBJ2-3
ASSVHSGGAGTQY
>TRBV7-9|TRBJ1-1
ASSRQSPNTEAF
>TRBV5-1|TRBJ2-7
ASSDNPTRSYEQY
>TRBV5-1|TRBJ1-3
ASSLDSNSGNTIY
>TRBV18|TRBJ2-1
ASSPPTVNEQF
>TRBV6-5|TRBJ1-3
ASKRVASGNTIY
>TRBV2|TRBJ1-5
ASSTGQNQPQH
>TRBV5-1|TRBJ2-3
ASSLAGVGTDTQY
>TRBV7-3|TRBJ2-2
ASSFFNGELF
>TRBV6-4|TRBJ1-2
ASSDSGVRGQVRYT
>TRBV29-1|TRBJ2-5
SALDGKETQY
>TRBV27|TRBJ1-5
ASSPAPRTGTHQPQH
>TRBV6-5|TRBJ1-2
ASSYTSSTTGGYT
>TRBV6-5|TRBJ2-7
ASVGLAGAQEQY
>TRBV30|TRBJ1-6
AWSGGSSYNSPLH
>TRBV21-1|TRBJ1-1
ASRTPGTKAF
>TRBV6-5|TRBJ1-2
ASSAGTRLISYT
>TRBV5-6|TRBJ2-5
ASSTIRDRDETQY
>TRBV6-5|TRBJ1-4
ASSYAGTPGEKLF
>TRBV20-1|TRBJ1-5
SASPRGGNQPQH
>TRBV7-3|TRBJ2-3
ASSSRASTDTQY
>TRBV6-4|TRBJ2-1
ASSEGRGASYNEQF
>TRBV18|TRBJ1-2
ASSPITEKGYGYT
>TRBV10-3|TRBJ2-7
AIRGAKEQY
>TRBV6-2/TRBV6-3|TRBJ2-3
ASSLRGGAQY
>TRBV30|TRBJ2-1
AWSGGTAGRF
>TRBV29-1|TRBJ1-5
SVVDSSLNQPQH
>TRBV6-1|TRBJ1-1
ASSGKNLEGTEAF
>TRBV6-5|TRBJ1-1
ASILLAGAYTEAF
>TRBV3-1/TRBV3-2|TRBJ1-5
ASSLPNQPQH
>TRBV9|TRBJ1-2
ASSPQTGPYGYT
>TRBV11-2|TRBJ1-2
ASSPSGLPANYGYT
>TRBV19|TRBJ1-2
ASSAIPGQNNYGYT
>TRBV14|TRBJ2-7
ASSQGAGGHEQY
>TRBV18|TRBJ2-1
ASSPGVYNEQF
>TRBV10-3|TRBJ1-2
AISERQNYGYT